This TCR beta chain was recorded in a study of PD-1 blockade in classical Hodgkin lymphoma. Study-wide context: It was nivolumab at 3 mg/kg, given intravenously every 2 weeks, that patients received. The study, taken as a whole, reports: CD4+ TCR diversity, unlike CD8+, climbed significantly by C4D1. Anyone who began nivolumab under 1 year after ASCT was excluded.

V was trimmed by 2 bases and J by 8 bases, leaving 9 bases between them. The CDR3 contains 13 residues. Germline lookup yields CDR1 KGHSH and CDR2 LQKENI. Time point specified: cycle 4 day 1 (C4D1), after five to seven weeks of nivolumab. Relapse after autologous stem cell transplantation occurred in every patient, and brentuximab vedotin exposure varied. Worth noting for this clone: No antigen is known for it.

Here immunoSEQ multiplex PCR was the method, and the copy in TCRdb shows in-frame clones only, minus some. The sample consists of around 60,000 clones, approximately 90% of them appearing once. This receptor was identified in a human donor with classical Hodgkin lymphoma. Here the sequenced sample was peripheral blood mononuclear cells (PBMCs), taken before the fourth cycle of nivolumab. The rearrangement uses TRBV18 and TRBJ1-4; D is ambiguous. This CDR3 reads CASSPDGSEKLFF. CDR3 in DNA: TGTGCCAGCTCACCAGATGGGAGCGAAAAACTGTTTTTT.